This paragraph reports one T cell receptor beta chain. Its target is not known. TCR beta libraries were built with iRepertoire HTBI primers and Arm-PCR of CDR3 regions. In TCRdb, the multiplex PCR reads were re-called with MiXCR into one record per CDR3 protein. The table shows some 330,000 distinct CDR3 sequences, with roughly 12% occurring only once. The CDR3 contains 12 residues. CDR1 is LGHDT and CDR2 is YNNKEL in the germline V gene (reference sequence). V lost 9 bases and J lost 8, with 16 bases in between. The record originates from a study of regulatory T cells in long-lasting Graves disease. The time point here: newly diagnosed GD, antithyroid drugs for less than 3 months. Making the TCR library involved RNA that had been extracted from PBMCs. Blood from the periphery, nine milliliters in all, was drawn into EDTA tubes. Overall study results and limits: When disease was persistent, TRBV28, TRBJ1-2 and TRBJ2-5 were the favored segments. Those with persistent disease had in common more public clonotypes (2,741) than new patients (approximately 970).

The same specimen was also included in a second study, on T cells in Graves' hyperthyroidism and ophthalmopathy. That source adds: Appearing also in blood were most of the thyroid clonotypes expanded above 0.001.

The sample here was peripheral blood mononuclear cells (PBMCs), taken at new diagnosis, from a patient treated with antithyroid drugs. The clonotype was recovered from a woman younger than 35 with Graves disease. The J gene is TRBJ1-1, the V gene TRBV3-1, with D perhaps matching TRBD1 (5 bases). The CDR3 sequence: CASFSGGGEAFF. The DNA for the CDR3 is TGTGCCAGTTTTTCGGGGGGGGGAGAAGCTTTCTTT.